This T cell receptor beta chain came from a study of beta chain features in type 1 diabetes. Study as a whole: Patients and healthy donors were similar in age, gender and cell yields. Broader study findings: Junctions at VDJ sites from type 1 diabetes patients had fewer insertions and more deletions. The study found moderately but significantly shorter TCRB CDR3s in all four CD4+ subsets of Type 1 diabetes patients.

Sequencing targeted expressed TCRB transcripts, as all isolated RNA had been reverse transcribed. Using immunoSEQ multiplex PCR, the repertoire was profiled, and TCRdb retains in-frame clones only, with some absent. Of about 29,000 clones listed, 56% were seen once; the top ten hold 1.3% to 1.5%. CDR3 length: 14 amino acids. Germline CDR1 is MDHEN and CDR2 is SYDVKM. V gave up 7 bases and J gave up 5 bases; unmatched junction bases: 9. This clone was found a few times. What it binds is not known. The chain recombines TRBV28 with TRBJ2-5; the match to TRBD1 covers 8 bases. This TCR was sampled from a woman aged 18-29 years with type 1 diabetes. The sequenced material came from Tregs from blood. The CDR3 bases are TGTGCCAGCATAACACACAGGGGGAGTGAGACCCAGTACTTC. It translates to CASITHRGSETQYF.